This T cell receptor (beta chain) was documented in a study of breast tumors, draining lymph nodes, adjacent tissues. Axillary draining lymph nodes of breast cancer patients supplied the node samples. TCRdb reanalysed the multiplex PCR reads using MiXCR and keeps one entry per CDR3 protein. The data contain roughly 130,000 distinct CDR3 sequences, 15% to 20% of them singletons. The CDR3 has 16 amino acids. V dropped 4 bases and J dropped 1; count of bases not matched to a gene: 8. Germline lookup yields CDR1 SGHDT and CDR2 YYEEEE. V gene TRBV5-6 combines with J gene TRBJ2-5, with 9 bases identical to TRBD2. This sequence was found in a female donor with breast cancer. Some clones in this sample may be carry-over from other donors' samples. Sequenced material: axillary lymph node tissue. The CDR3 nucleotides read TGTGCCAGCAGCGCCGGGACTAGCTCTTCCCAAGAGACCCAGTACTTC. Protein sequence: CASSAGTSSSQETQYF.